Reported below is one TCR beta chain. Its matching antigen is unknown. The data were taken from a study of T cells in Graves' hyperthyroidism and ophthalmopathy. Used for diagnoses were clinical symptoms, serum thyroxine and TRAb, thyroid ultrasound and orbital computed tomography. Fresh 10 ml peripheral blood yielded PBMCs. The source material, RNA transcripts, was used to amplify TCR beta CDR3 regions. First-round RT-PCR with HTBI primers amplified the TCR CDR3 region. TCRdb re-analysed the multiplex PCR reads in MiXCR, keeping a single row per CDR3 protein. The sample has about 380,000 distinct CDR3 sequences, approximately 13% seen once. V was clipped by 4 bases and J by 6 bases, with 13 bases between them. In germline, CDR1 is SGHRS, CDR2 YFSETQ. The CDR3 runs to 14 residues. Overall study findings and caveats: Before onset, ophthalmopathy was predicted by the model a median around 6.2 months earlier. Within blood appeared most thyroid clonotypes that had expanded above 0.001.

This TCR came from a woman aged 55 to 70 with Graves' hyperthyroidism. The sequencing sample was made of blood. V gene TRBV5-1 combines with J gene TRBJ2-2; D gene ambiguous. The CDR3 coding sequence is TGCGCCAGCAGCCCCTCGGGTTTCGCCGGGGAGCTGTTTTTT. Translating gives CASSPSGFAGELFF.